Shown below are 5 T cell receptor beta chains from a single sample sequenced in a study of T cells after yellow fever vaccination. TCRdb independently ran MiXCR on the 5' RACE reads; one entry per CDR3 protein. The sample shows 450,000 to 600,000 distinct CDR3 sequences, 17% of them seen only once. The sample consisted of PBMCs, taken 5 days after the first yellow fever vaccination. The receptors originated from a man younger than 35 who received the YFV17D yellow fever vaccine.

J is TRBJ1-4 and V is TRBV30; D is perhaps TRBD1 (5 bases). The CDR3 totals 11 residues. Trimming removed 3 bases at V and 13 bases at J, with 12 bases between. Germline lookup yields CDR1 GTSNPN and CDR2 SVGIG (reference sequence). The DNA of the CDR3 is TGTGCCTGGAGGTCTACAGGTGGACTGTTTTTT. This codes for CAWRSTGGLFF.

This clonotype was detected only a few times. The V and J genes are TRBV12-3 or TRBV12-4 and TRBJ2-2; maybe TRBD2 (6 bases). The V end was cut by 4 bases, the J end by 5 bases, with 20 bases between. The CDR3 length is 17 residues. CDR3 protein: CASSSGGLGGWTGELFF. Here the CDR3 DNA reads TGTGCCAGCAGTTCCGGAGGGCTCGGGGGATGGACCGGGGAGCTGTTTTTT.

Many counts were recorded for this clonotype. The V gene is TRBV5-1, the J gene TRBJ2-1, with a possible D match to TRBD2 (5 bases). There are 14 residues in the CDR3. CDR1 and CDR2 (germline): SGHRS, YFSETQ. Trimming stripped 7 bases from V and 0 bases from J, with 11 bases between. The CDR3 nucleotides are TGCGCCAGCCAAACGGGGTACTCCTACAATGAGCAGTTCTTC. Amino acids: CASQTGYSYNEQFF.

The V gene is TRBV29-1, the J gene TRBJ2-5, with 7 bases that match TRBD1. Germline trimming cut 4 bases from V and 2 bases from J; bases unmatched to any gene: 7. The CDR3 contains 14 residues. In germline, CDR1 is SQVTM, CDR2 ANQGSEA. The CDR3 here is CSVGTQGYQETQYF. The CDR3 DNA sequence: TGCAGCGTTGGCACACAGGGGTATCAAGAGACCCAGTACTTC.

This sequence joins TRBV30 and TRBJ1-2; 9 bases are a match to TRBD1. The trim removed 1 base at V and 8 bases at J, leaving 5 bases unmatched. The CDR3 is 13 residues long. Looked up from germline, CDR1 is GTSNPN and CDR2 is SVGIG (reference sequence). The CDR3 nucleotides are TGTGCCTGGAGTGCAGGACAGGGGACGGGCTACACCTTC. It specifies CAWSAGQGTGYTF.